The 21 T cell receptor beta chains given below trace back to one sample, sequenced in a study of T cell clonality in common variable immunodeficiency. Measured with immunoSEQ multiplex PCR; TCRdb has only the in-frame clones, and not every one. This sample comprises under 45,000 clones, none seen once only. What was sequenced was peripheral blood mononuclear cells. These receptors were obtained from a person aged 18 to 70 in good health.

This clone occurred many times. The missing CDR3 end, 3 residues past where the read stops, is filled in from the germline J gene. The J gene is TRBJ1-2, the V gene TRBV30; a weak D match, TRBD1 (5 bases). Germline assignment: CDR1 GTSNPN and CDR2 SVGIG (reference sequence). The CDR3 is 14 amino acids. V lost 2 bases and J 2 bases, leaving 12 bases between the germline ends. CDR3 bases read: TGTGCCTGGAGTCCTGGCGACAGAAACTATGGC. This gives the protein CAWSPGDRNYG. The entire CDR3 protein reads CAWSPGDRNYGYTF.

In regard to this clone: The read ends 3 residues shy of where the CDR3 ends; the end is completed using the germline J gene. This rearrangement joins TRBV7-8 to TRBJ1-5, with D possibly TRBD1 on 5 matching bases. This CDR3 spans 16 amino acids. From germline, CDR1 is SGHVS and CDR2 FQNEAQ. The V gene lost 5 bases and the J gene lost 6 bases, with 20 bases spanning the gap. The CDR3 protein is CASSVTRGAYSQPQHF. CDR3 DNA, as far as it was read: TGTGCCAGCAGCGTAACAAGAGGGGCTTACAGTCAGCCC.

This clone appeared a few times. The CDR3 sequence: CASSINTRDQPQHF. CDR3 DNA (partial): TGTGCCAGTAGTATAAACACCAGGGATCAGCCC. V and J are TRBV19 and TRBJ1-5, with a weak D call TRBD1 (5 bases). The observed sequence ends 3 residues before the CDR3 terminus, with the missing tail filled in from the germline J gene. CDR1 and CDR2 from the germline V gene are LNHDA and SQIVND (reference sequence). The CDR3 runs 14 residues. V lost 2 bases and J lost 5, with 10 bases in between.

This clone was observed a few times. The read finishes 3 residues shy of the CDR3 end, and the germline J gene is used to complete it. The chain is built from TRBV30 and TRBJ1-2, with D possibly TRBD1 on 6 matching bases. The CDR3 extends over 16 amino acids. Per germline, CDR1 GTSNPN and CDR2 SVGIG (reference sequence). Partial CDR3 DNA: TGTGCCTGGACCATCCCCAGCGGGGGCTACAACAATGAC. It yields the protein CAWTIPSGGYNND. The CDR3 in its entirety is CAWTIPSGGYNNDYTF.

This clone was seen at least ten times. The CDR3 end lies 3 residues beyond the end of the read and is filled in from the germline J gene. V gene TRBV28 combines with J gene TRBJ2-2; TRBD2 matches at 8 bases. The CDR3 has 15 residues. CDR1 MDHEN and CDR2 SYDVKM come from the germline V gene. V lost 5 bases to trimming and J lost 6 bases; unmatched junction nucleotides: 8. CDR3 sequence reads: CASSLWVAGPGELFF. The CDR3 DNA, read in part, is TGTGCCAGCAGTCTCTGGGTAGCGGGACCCGGGGAG.

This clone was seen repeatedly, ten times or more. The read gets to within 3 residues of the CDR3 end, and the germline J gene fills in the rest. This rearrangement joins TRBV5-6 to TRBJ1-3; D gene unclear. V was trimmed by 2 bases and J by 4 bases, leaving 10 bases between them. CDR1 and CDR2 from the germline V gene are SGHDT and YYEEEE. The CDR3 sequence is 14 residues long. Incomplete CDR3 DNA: TGTGCCAGCAGCTTAGGGCCAACAGGAAACACC. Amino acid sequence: CASSLGPTGNT. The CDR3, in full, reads CASSLGPTGNTIYF.

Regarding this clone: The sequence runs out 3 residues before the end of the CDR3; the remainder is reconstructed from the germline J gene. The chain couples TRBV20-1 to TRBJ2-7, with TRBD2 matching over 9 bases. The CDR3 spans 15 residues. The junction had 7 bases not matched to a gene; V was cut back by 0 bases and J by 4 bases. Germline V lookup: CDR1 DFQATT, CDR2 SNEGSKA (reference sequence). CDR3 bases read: TGCAGTGCTAGAGATGCCGCGGGAGGGCCGTACGAG. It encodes CSARDAAGGPYE. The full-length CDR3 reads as CSARDAAGGPYEQYF.

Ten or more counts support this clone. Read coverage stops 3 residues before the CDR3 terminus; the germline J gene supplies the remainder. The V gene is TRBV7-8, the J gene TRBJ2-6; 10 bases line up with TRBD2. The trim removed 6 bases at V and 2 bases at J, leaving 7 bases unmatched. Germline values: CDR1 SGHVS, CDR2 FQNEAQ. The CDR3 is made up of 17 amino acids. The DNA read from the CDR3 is TGTGCCAGCAGACAAAGGCTAGCGGGAGCTGGGGCCAACGTC. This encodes CASRQRLAGAGANV. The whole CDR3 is CASRQRLAGAGANVLTF. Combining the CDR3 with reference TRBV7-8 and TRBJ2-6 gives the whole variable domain GAGVSQSPRYKVAKRGQDVALRCDPISGHVSLFWYQQALGQGPEFLTYFQNEAQLDKSGLPSDRFFAERPEGSVSTLKIQRTQQEDSAVYLCASRQRLAGAGANVLTFGAGSRLTVL.

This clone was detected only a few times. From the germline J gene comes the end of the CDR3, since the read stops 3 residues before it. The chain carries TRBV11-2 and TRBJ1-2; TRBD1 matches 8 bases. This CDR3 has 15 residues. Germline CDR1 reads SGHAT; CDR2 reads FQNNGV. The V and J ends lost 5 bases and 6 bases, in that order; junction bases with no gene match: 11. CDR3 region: CASSPRQGSWDGYTF. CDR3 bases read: TGTGCCAGCAGCCCCAGACAGGGGAGTTGGGATGGC.

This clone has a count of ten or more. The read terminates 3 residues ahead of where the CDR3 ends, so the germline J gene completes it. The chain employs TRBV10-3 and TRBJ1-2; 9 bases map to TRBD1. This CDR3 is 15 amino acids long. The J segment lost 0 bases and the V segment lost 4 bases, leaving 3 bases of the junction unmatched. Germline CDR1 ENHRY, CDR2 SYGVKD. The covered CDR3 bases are TGTGCCATCAGTGCGACAGGGGGAGCTAACTATGGC. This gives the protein CAISATGGANYG. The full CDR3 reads CAISATGGANYGYTF.

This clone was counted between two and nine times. CDR3 in amino acids: CASSRPSGKSGYTF. CDR3 DNA, as far as it was read: TGCGCCAGCAGCCGCCCCTCAGGGAAGTCTGGC. The chain recombines TRBV5-1 with TRBJ1-2; TRBD1 might be the D (5 bases). Read coverage stops 3 residues before the CDR3 terminus; the germline J gene supplies the remainder. The CDR3 sequence is 14 residues long. Between the trimmed V and J ends, which lost 4 bases and 7 bases, there was a span of 17 bases. Germline-derived CDR1 and CDR2 are SGHRS and YFSETQ.

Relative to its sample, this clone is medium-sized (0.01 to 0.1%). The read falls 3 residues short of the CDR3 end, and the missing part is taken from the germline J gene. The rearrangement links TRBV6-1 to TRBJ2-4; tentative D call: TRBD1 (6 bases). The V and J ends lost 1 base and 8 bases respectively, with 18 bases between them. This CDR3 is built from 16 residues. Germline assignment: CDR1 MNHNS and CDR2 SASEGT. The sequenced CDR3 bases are TGTGCCAGCAGTGAAGGTCTGGGCAGGGGATGGGACATT. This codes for CASSEGLGRGWDI. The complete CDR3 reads CASSEGLGRGWDIQYF.

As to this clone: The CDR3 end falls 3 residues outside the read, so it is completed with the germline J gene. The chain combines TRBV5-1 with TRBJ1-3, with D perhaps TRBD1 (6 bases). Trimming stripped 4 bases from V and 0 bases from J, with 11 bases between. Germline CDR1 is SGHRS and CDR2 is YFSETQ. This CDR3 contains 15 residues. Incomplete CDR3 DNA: TGCGCCAGCAGCCCGGACAGTTTCTCTGGAAACACC. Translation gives CASSPDSFSGNT. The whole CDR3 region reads CASSPDSFSGNTIYF.

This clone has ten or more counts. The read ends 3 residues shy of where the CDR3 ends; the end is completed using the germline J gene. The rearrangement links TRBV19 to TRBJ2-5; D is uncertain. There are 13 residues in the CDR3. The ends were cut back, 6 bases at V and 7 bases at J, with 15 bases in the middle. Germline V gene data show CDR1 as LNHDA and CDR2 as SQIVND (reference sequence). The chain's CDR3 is CASSNIGGGTQYF. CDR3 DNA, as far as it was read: TGTGCCAGTAGCAATATTGGCGGCGGGACC.

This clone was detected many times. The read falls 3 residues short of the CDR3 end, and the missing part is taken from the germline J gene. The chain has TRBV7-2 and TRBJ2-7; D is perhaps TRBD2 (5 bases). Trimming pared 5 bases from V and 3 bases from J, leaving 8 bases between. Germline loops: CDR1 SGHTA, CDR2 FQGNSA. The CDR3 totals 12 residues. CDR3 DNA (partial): TGTGCCAGCAGCCCCAGCGGCTACGAG. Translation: CASSPSGYE. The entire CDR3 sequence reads CASSPSGYEQYF.

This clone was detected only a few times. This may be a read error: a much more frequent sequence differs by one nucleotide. The CDR3: CAGSEERGSRYGYTF. CDR3 DNA (partial): TGTGCCGGCAGTGAAGAGAGGGGCAGTCGGTATGGC. V gene TRBV2 combines with J gene TRBJ1-2; D may be TRBD1 (5 bases). The read is 3 residues too short to cover the CDR3 end, so that end is filled in from the germline J gene. The CDR3 loop spans 15 amino acids. Germline V gene lookup returns CDR1 SNHLY and CDR2 FYNNEI. Together with reference TRBV2 and TRBJ1-2, the CDR3 gives the full variable domain: EPEVTQTPSHQVTQMGQEVILRCVPISNHLYFYWYRQILGQKVEFLVSFYNNEISEKSEIFDDQFSVERPDGSNFTLKIRSTKLEDSAMYFCAGSEERGSRYGYTFGSGTRLTVV.

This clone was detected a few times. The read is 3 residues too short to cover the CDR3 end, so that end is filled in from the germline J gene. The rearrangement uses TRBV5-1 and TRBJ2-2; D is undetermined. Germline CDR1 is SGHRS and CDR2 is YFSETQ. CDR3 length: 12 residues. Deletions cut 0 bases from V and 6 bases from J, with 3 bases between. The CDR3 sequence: CASSLEAGELFF. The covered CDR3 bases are TGCGCCAGCAGCTTGGAGGCCGGGGAG.

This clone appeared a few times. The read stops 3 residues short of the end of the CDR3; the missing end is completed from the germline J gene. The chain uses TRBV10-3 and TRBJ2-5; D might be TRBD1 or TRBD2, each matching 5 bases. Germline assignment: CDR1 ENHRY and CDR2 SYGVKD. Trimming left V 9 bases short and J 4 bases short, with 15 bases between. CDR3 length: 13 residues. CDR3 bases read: TGTGCCATAGCGAGGGGCGAGGGAGAGACC. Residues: CAIARGEGET. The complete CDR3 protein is CAIARGEGETQYF.

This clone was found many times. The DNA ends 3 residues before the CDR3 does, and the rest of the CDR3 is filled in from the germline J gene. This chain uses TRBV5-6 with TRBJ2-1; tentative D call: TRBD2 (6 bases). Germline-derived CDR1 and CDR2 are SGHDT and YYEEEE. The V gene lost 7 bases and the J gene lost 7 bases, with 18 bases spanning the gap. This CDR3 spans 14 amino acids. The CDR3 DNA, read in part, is TGTGCCAGCCAGAGACGGGGGAGGAGTAATGAG. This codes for CASQRRGRSNE. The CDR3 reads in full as CASQRRGRSNEQFF.

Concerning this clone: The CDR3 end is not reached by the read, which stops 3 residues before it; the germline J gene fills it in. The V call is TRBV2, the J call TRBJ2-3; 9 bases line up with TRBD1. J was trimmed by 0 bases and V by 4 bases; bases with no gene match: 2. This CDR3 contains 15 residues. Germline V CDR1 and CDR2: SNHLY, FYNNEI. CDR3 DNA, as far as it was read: TGTGCCAGCAGTGGGGACAGGGCGAGCACAGATACG. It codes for CASSGDRASTDT. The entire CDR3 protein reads CASSGDRASTDTQYF.

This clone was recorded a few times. The sequenced CDR3 bases are TGTGCCAGCAGGCAGGGGGTTAACTACAATGAC. This gives the protein CASRQGVNYND. The whole CDR3 protein reads CASRQGVNYNDYTF. The chain couples TRBV7-9 to TRBJ1-2, with 7 bases matching TRBD1. The CDR3 end lies 3 residues beyond the end of the read and is filled in from the germline J gene. CDR1 is SEHNR, CDR2 FQNEAQ, per germline (reference sequence). This CDR3 has 14 amino acids.